These T cell receptor beta chains were read from a single sample in a study of beta chain features in type 1 diabetes. Sequencing was performed with immunoSEQ multiplex PCR; in TCRdb, only in-frame clones are kept and a portion is missing. The repertoire includes around 140,000 clones, approximately 10% of them detected once, and over 0.6% sits in the top ten. The sequencing input was central memory CD4+ T cells from blood. These receptors were taken from a man aged 30-40 years with type 1 diabetes. CDR3s include the opening cysteine and the closing phenylalanine or tryptophan. D genes are given only for firm matches. Only some rows state a clone size, as once, few, many or a class for expanded clones.

NA,TRBV11-2,NA,TRBJ2-2,TGTGCCAGCAACCTGGCGGCGCCCGGGGAGCTGTTTTTT,CASNLAAPGELFF
few,TRBV11-2,NA,TRBJ1-4,TGTGCCAGCAGCTTAGCGTTCCTACCCAATGAAAAACTGTTTTTT,CASSLAFLPNEKLFF
NA,TRBV10-3,NA,TRBJ1-5,TGTGCCATCAGTGGAACAGTTAGCAATCAGCCCCAGCATTTT,CAISGTVSNQPQHF
NA,TRBV6-5,NA,TRBJ2-6,TGTGCCAGCAGTCGACAGTCAACCGGGGCCAACGTCCTGACTTTC,CASSRQSTGANVLTF
NA,TRBV7-3,TRBD1,TRBJ2-1,TGTGCCAGCAGCTTCCGGGACAGGGGGCGGGATGAGCAGTTCTTC,CASSFRDRGRDEQFF
few,TRBV28,TRBD1,TRBJ1-4,TGTGCCAGCAGTTTGGGACAGTTTAATGAAAAACTGTTTTTT,CASSLGQFNEKLFF
few,TRBV11-2,TRBD2,TRBJ2-2,TGTGCCAGCAGCTTAGCAGCGGGGGTCCCTGGGGAGCTGTTTTTT,CASSLAAGVPGELFF
few,TRBV7-3,TRBD1,TRBJ2-6,TGTGCCAGCAGCTTTACAGGGGCTGGGGCCAACGTCCTGACTTTC,CASSFTGAGANVLTF
few,TRBV5-1,TRBD1,TRBJ1-2,TGCGCCAGCACCCCCTCGCCCGCTACAGGGGGCGGTGGCTACACCTTC,CASTPSPATGGGGYTF
few,TRBV7-9,NA,TRBJ1-6,TGTGCCAGCAGCTTACCCCTCCCGGGGAATTCACCCCTCCACTTT,CASSLPLPGNSPLHF
few,TRBV5-4,NA,TRBJ2-3,TGTGCCAGCAGCTTGAGGACGACGGGGACTAGCACAGATACGCAGTATTTT,CASSLRTTGTSTDTQYF
NA,TRBV29-1,TRBD2,TRBJ2-1,TGCAGCGTTCGGGGGGTCTCCTACAATGAGCAGTTCTTC,CSVRGVSYNEQFF
few,TRBV29-1,NA,TRBJ2-1,TGCAGCGTGAGTACGGGCAATGAGCAGTTCTTC,CSVSTGNEQFF
NA,TRBV29-1,NA,TRBJ1-2,TGCAGCGTTGGGGCAGTTGGCTACACCTTC,CSVGAVGYTF
few,TRBV29-1,NA,TRBJ2-7,TGCAGCGTGGCCACCGGGTCCCCCTACGAGCAGTACTTC,CSVATGSPYEQYF
NA,TRBV7-9,TRBD1,TRBJ2-6,TGTGCCAGCAGCCCGGGACAGTGGGTCTCTGGGGCCAACGTCCTGACTTTC,CASSPGQWVSGANVLTF
NA,TRBV5-4,TRBD1,TRBJ1-1,TGTGCCAGCAGCTTTTCAGGGGGCGCGTACACTGAAGCTTTCTTT,CASSFSGGAYTEAFF
NA,TRBV7-9,TRBD2,TRBJ2-1,TGTGCCAGCAGCCCTTGGGCTAGCGGGGGGCCGTTGTTCTTC,CASSPWASGGPLFF
NA,TRBV2,TRBD2,TRBJ2-7,TGTGCCAGCAGTGCGGCTAGCGGGGGGGGCTCCTACGAGCAGTACTTC,CASSAASGGGSYEQYF
few,TRBV21-1,NA,TRBJ1-2,TGTGCCAGCAGCCAAGTTAGCTATGGCTACACCTTC,CASSQVSYGYTF
NA,TRBV6-5,TRBD1,TRBJ2-1,TGTGCCAGCAGGATCCGGGACAGGGGGCATGAGCAGTTCTTC,CASRIRDRGHEQFF
few,TRBV7-6,TRBD2,TRBJ2-5,TGTGCCAGCAGCCCGACTAGCGGGGGGGCCGGGGGAACCCAGTACTTC,CASSPTSGGAGGTQYF
NA,TRBV10-3,TRBD2,TRBJ2-3,TGTGCCATCAGTGATGGCGGGAGCGGGGATACGCAGTATTTT,CAISDGGSGDTQYF
NA,TRBV7-3,TRBD1,TRBJ2-1,TGTGCCAGCAGCCCTAGGCAGGGGGCCTTGGATGAGCAGTTCTTC,CASSPRQGALDEQFF
few,TRBV28,NA,TRBJ1-2,TGTGCCAGCAGTTATCAGGTTCATGGCTACACCTTC,CASSYQVHGYTF
many,TRBV5-1,NA,TRBJ2-5,TGCGCCAGCAGCTTGGATTCGCTAGAGGGAAAGACCCAGTACTTC,CASSLDSLEGKTQYF
NA,TRBV7-2,TRBD1,TRBJ1-2,TGTGCCAGCAGCTTAAAGGCAGGGGGCGGCTACACCTTC,CASSLKAGGGYTF
NA,TRBV18,NA,TRBJ1-2,TGTGCCAGCTCACCACGAGGAGGGGCGGGCGGCTACACCTTC,CASSPRGGAGGYTF
NA,TRBV10-3,TRBD2,TRBJ2-5,TGTGCCATCAGTGAGTCGACCCCGACACTAGCGGGGGTCCAAGAGACCCAGTACTTC,CAISESTPTLAGVQETQYF
NA,TRBV5-1,TRBD1,TRBJ2-7,TGCGCCAGCAGCTTGGCATCGGGACAGGGGATCAACGAGCAGTACTTC,CASSLASGQGINEQYF
few,TRBV7-2,TRBD2,TRBJ2-1,TGTGCCAGCAGCCCCGGACTAGCGGGGGTCTACAATGAGCAGTTCTTC,CASSPGLAGVYNEQFF
few,TRBV5-1,NA,TRBJ1-1,TGCGCCAGCAGCCCCGGACATGACCTGAACACTGAAGCTTTCTTT,CASSPGHDLNTEAFF
NA,TRBV19,NA,TRBJ1-1,TGTGCCAGTCAAGTGGCAAACACTGAAGCTTTCTTT,CASQVANTEAFF
few,TRBV6-5,NA,TRBJ2-7,TGTGCCAGCAGTTACTCCTACAGACAGGGGAGGGTCGAGCAGTACTTC,CASSYSYRQGRVEQYF
few,TRBV27,NA,TRBJ2-6,TGTGCCAGCAGTTTCCTAGACTCTGGGGCCAACGTCCTGACTTTC,CASSFLDSGANVLTF
few,TRBV7-2,TRBD2,TRBJ2-1,TGTGCCAGCAGCCGTAGCGGGGCCTACAATGAGCAGTTCTTC,CASSRSGAYNEQFF
NA,TRBV27,TRBD1,TRBJ1-6,TGTGCCAGCAGTCCCCGACAGGGTGCGAATTCACCCCTCCACTTT,CASSPRQGANSPLHF
few,TRBV11-2,NA,TRBJ2-1,TGTGCCAGCAGCTCCCCCCTTAATGAGCAGTTCTTC,CASSSPLNEQFF
few,TRBV30,NA,TRBJ1-3,TGTGCCTGGAGTGGACGGGGGGCGGCGAGCACCATATATTTT,CAWSGRGAASTIYF
few,TRBV7-2,NA,TRBJ2-2,TGTGCCAGCAGCTTAGCGCGGCAGGGGGAGCTGTTTTTT,CASSLARQGELFF
few,TRBV19,TRBD2,TRBJ2-1,TGTGCCAGTAGGGAACGCGGGGGGACCAATGAGCAGTTCTTC,CASRERGGTNEQFF
few,TRBV11-3,NA,TRBJ2-6,TGTGCCAGCAGCTTACCGACAGCTGGGGCCAACGTCCTGACTTTC,CASSLPTAGANVLTF
NA,TRBV18,NA,TRBJ2-7,TGTGCCAGCTCACCGCAGAACACCTACGAGCAGTACTTC,CASSPQNTYEQYF
few,TRBV9,NA,TRBJ1-2,TGTGCCAGCAGCACCAGAGGACTAGGCTACACCTTC,CASSTRGLGYTF
NA,TRBV11-3,TRBD2,TRBJ2-7,TGTGCCAGCAGCGCCGGGACTAGGTACGAGCAGTACTTC,CASSAGTRYEQYF
few,TRBV19,NA,TRBJ1-2,TGTGCCACGCACAGGGCGCCGGCCGACCTCTATGGCTACACCTTC,CATHRAPADLYGYTF
few,TRBV4-2,TRBD2,TRBJ2-1,TGTGCCAGCAGCCCGACTAGCGGGGGCCCGGACCCGTTCTTC,CASSPTSGGPDPFF